The next 21 T cell receptor beta chains were all read from a single sample in a study of identical twins. TCRdb reprocessed the 5' RACE reads via MiXCR and lists one record per CDR3 protein. The top ten hold approximately 7.5% of the sample, which has a few hundred thousand distinct CDR3 sequences, about 12% seen once. This sample was shared with a second study, whose subject was yellow fever vaccine responses in identical twins.

Sample: CD8+ T cells sorted from blood. The receptors were sampled from a woman younger than 35 in good health.

This clonotype was detected only a few times. The V call is TRBV5-4, the J call TRBJ2-3; D uncertain. CDR1 and CDR2 from the germline V gene are SGHNT and YYREEE (reference sequence). The V and J ends lost 0 bases and 6 bases respectively, with 11 bases between them. The CDR3 has 14 residues. The CDR3 spells CASSLANGFDTQYF. The DNA of the CDR3 is TGTGCCAGCAGCTTGGCCAATGGATTTGATACGCAGTATTTT. Using reference TRBV5-4 and TRBJ2-3 for the parts outside the CDR3, the full variable domain is ETGVTQSPTHLIKTRGQQVTLRCSSQSGHNTVSWYQQALGQGPQFIFQYYREEENGRGNFPPRFSGLQFPNYSSELNVNALELDDSALYLCASSLANGFDTQYFGPGTRLTVL.

This clonotype was detected only a few times. CDR3 sequence reads: CASSQRTSGYTDTQYF. In DNA, the CDR3 is TGCGCCAGCAGCCAACGGACTAGCGGATACACAGATACGCAGTATTTT. The V and J genes are TRBV4-1 and TRBJ2-3, with 10 bases fitting TRBD2. The length of the CDR3 is 16 residues. CDR1 and CDR2 (germline): MGHRA, YSYEKL. With V trimmed by 2 bases and J by 2 bases, 4 bases remained unmatched.

This clonotype was counted only a few times. This rearrangement joins TRBV7-9 to TRBJ2-2; no reliable D call. This CDR3 has 14 residues. From germline, CDR1 is SEHNR and CDR2 FQNEAQ (reference sequence). V was shortened by 4 bases and J by 5 bases, with 11 bases between the two germline ends. The CDR3 reads CASSSIGGTGELFF. The CDR3 coding sequence is TGTGCCAGCAGCTCGATCGGTGGAACCGGGGAGCTGTTTTTT.

This clonotype was seen more than once but under ten times. The V and J genes are TRBV15 and TRBJ1-2, with 10 bases lining up with TRBD1. V shed 3 bases, J shed 7 bases, and the junction held 5 bases outside the gene matches. The CDR3 extends over 14 amino acids. Germline V CDR1 and CDR2: LNHNV, YYDKDF (reference sequence). The CDR3 loop reads CATSSDRGHGGYTF. In DNA, the CDR3 is TGTGCCACCAGCAGTGACAGGGGGCATGGTGGCTACACCTTC.

The chain has TRBV28 and TRBJ2-5, with TRBD2 identical over 10 bases. The J segment lost 5 bases and the V segment lost 9 bases, leaving 6 bases of the junction unmatched. The CDR3 is made up of 13 amino acids. CDR1 and CDR2 from the germline V gene are MDHEN and SYDVKM. The CDR3 DNA reads as TGTGCCAGGATACTAGCGGGATCGGAGACCCAGTACTTC. It translates to CARILAGSETQYF. The entire variable domain, with the rest obtained from reference TRBV28 and TRBJ2-5, is as follows: DVKVTQSSRYLVKRTGEKVFLECVQDMDHENMFWYRQDPGLGLRLIYFSYDVKMKEKGDIPEGYSVSREKKERFSLILESASTNQTSMYLCARILAGSETQYFGPGTRLLVL.

In its sample, this clonotype was seen a few times. The V call is TRBV29-1, the J call TRBJ1-1; D gene uncertain. The CDR3 has 12 residues. CDR1 and CDR2 (germline): SQVTM, ANQGSEA. V lost 7 bases and J lost 6, with 15 bases in between. For the CDR3, the DNA is TGCAGCGCTATGGATTATTCCGCTGAAGCTTTCTTT. It encodes CSAMDYSAEAFF.

The J gene is TRBJ2-5, the V gene TRBV27, with TRBD2 matching 7 bases. The CDR3 length is 14 residues. With 3 bases clipped from V and 5 bases from J, the junction kept 6 bases outside the gene matches. Germline CDR1 and CDR2: MNHEY and SMNVEV (reference sequence). Here the CDR3 reads CASSFGRGWETQYF. DNA for the CDR3: TGTGCCAGCAGTTTCGGGCGGGGGTGGGAGACCCAGTACTTC.

This clonotype was detected only a few times. The V and J genes are TRBV4-1 and TRBJ2-2; D gene uncertain. The CDR3 is 14 amino acids. Germline V gene lookup returns CDR1 MGHRA and CDR2 YSYEKL. Trimming cost V 7 bases and J 5 bases, with 14 bases left between them. CDR3 bases: TGCGCCAGCATGTCTAGGGTAGAAACCGGGGAGCTGTTTTTT. It yields the protein CASMSRVETGELFF.

The chain uses TRBV11-3 and TRBJ2-5; the match to TRBD2 covers 8 bases. V trimming: 7 bases; J trimming: 1 base; junction bases outside the gene matches: 14. In germline, CDR1 is SGHNT, CDR2 YENEEA. The CDR3 has 17 amino acids. The CDR3 DNA reads TGTGCCAGCATGGAGGCACGGATACTAGCGGCCCAAGAGACCCAGTACTTC. This encodes CASMEARILAAQETQYF.

This clonotype was counted between two and nine times. The chain uses TRBV25-1 and TRBJ2-7; D unresolved. The CDR3 is 13 residues long. V gave up 8 bases and J gave up 0 bases, with 11 bases separating them. Germline CDR1 is MGHDK and CDR2 is SYGVNS. In nucleotides, the CDR3 is TGTGCCAGCGGTTCCGTGAACTCCTACGAGCAGTACTTC. This gives the protein CASGSVNSYEQYF.

In this sample, this clonotype turned up a few times. The J gene is TRBJ2-5, the V gene TRBV5-6; D might be TRBD1 or TRBD2, each matching 6 bases. Germline V gene sequence: CDR1 SGHDT, CDR2 YYEEEE. The ends were cut back, 9 bases at V and 5 bases at J, with 17 bases in the middle. This CDR3 has 13 residues. DNA of the CDR3: TGTGCCACCACACACGGGGGCGACGAGACCCAGTACTTC. It is translated as CATTHGGDETQYF.

This chain joins TRBV24-1 and TRBJ2-1, with 13 bases aligning to TRBD2. The CDR3 contains 16 residues. With 4 bases clipped from V and 4 bases from J, the junction kept 3 bases outside the gene matches. The germline V gene has CDR1 KGHDR and CDR2 SFDVKD. This CDR3 reads CATSEPGLAGYNEQFF. Here the CDR3 DNA reads TGTGCCACCAGTGAGCCGGGACTAGCGGGGTACAATGAGCAGTTCTTC.

This clonotype was seen only a few times. This chain links TRBV2 with TRBJ1-2, with D unclear. In germline, CDR1 is SNHLY, CDR2 FYNNEI. The CDR3 is 10 amino acids. V lost 10 bases to trimming and J lost 6 bases, with 9 bases between them. CDR3: CATATHGYTF. CDR3 DNA sequence: TGTGCCACCGCCACTCATGGCTACACCTTC.

This clonotype was observed at least ten times. The genes are TRBV12-3 or TRBV12-4 and TRBJ2-1; TRBD1 agrees at 7 bases. The trim removed 7 bases at V and 0 bases at J, leaving 6 bases unmatched. This CDR3 is 15 amino acids long. As DNA, the CDR3 is TGTGCCAGCACCCCGGGACAGAGCTCCTACAATGAGCAGTTCTTC. This sequence encodes CASTPGQSSYNEQFF.

The V call is TRBV11-2, the J call TRBJ1-2, with TRBD1 as a possible D gene (5 bases). V lost 5 bases to trimming and J lost 4 bases, with 14 bases between them. This CDR3 comprises 14 residues. In germline, CDR1 is SGHAT, CDR2 FQNNGV. CDR3 sequence (DNA): TGTGCCAGCAGCCAAGGACATGCCCTCTATGGCTACACCTTC. This codes for CASSQGHALYGYTF.

This clonotype was picked up a small number of times. CDR3 in amino acids: CASSPTGQNYGYTF. CDR3 bases: TGTGCCAGCTCACCAACGGGACAGAACTATGGCTACACCTTC. The chain uses TRBV18 and TRBJ1-2, with 7 positions matching TRBD1. Germline V gives CDR1 KGHSH, CDR2 LQKENI. This CDR3 is 14 amino acids long. Trimming removed 2 bases from V and 2 bases from J; junction bases left unmatched: 2. Variable domain in full (rest from reference TRBV18 and TRBJ1-2): NAGVMQNPRHLVRRRGQEARLRCSPMKGHSHVYWYRQLPEEGLKFMVYLQKENIIDESGMPKERFSAEFPKEGPSILRIQQVVRGDSAAYFCASSPTGQNYGYTFGSGTRLTVV.

This clonotype was seen more than once but under ten times. The J gene is TRBJ1-2, the V gene TRBV27; D gene ambiguous. This CDR3 region has 14 residues. The V gene's germline CDR1 is MNHEY and CDR2 SMNVEV (reference sequence). Trimming pared 6 bases from V and 8 bases from J, leaving 19 bases between. The CDR3 here is CASSQRRMDRGYTF. The DNA of the CDR3 is TGTGCCAGCAGCCAGAGGAGGATGGATCGAGGCTACACCTTC.

This clonotype showed up just a few times. This chain joins TRBV4-1 and TRBJ1-5; 12 nucleotides agree with TRBD1. The CDR3 extends over 15 amino acids. The V and J ends lost 3 bases and 7 bases, in that order; junction bases with no gene match: 4. Looked up from germline, CDR1 is MGHRA and CDR2 is YSYEKL. The CDR3 region has the DNA TGCGCCAGCAGCCAGGGACAGGGGGCAGGCCAGCCCCAGCATTTT. It yields the protein CASSQGQGAGQPQHF.

This clonotype was counted a few times. This chain connects TRBV6-5 to TRBJ2-7; tentative D call: TRBD2 (6 bases). V shed 0 bases and J shed 3 bases, with 9 bases lying between them. This CDR3 has 14 residues. CDR1 and CDR2 (germline): MNHEY, SVGAGI. CDR3 loop: CASSYSQGGYEQYF. CDR3 DNA: TGTGCCAGCAGTTACTCCCAGGGAGGCTACGAGCAGTACTTC.

This clonotype was seen at least ten times. The gene calls are TRBV20-1 and TRBJ1-1; perhaps TRBD1 as D (5 bases). The CDR3 contains 12 residues. Germline V lookup: CDR1 DFQATT, CDR2 SNEGSKA (reference sequence). Trimming took off 6 bases at V and 2 bases at J, with 10 bases between the two ends. The CDR3 loop is CSAFRDNTEAFF. In nucleotides, the CDR3 is TGCAGTGCATTCCGGGACAACACTGAAGCTTTCTTT.

Here the CDR3 DNA reads TGTGCCAGCAGTGCAGAAGGCCGTCAGCCCCAGCATTTT. Residues: CASSAEGRQPQHF. V gene TRBV2 combines with J gene TRBJ1-5; no clear D gene. Trimming stripped 4 bases from V and 6 bases from J, with 10 bases between. Germline CDR1 reads SNHLY; CDR2 reads FYNNEI. This CDR3 spans 13 amino acids.